This TCR beta chain was sequenced in a study of early T cells in non-severe SARS-CoV-2 infection. The sample holds many counts of this clonotype. TCRdb processed the 5' RACE reads anew with MiXCR; each CDR3 protein has one entry. Of 45,000 to 65,000 distinct CDR3 sequences in the sample, more than 9% were seen once. V was shortened by 5 bases and J by 5 bases, with 22 bases between the two germline ends. The CDR3 runs 17 residues. Germline CDR1 ENHRY, CDR2 SYGVKD. This sequence originates from an adult who was a healthcare worker with PCR-confirmed SARS-CoV-2 infection or an uninfected control (not recorded which). The chain joins TRBV10-3 to TRBJ2-1, with D possibly matching TRBD1 (6 bases). The specimen was whole blood. The CDR3 region has the DNA TGTGCCATCAGTCCTCAATCCAGGGGACGTGCCCACAATGAGCAGTTCTTC. It is translated as CAISPQSRGRAHNEQFF.